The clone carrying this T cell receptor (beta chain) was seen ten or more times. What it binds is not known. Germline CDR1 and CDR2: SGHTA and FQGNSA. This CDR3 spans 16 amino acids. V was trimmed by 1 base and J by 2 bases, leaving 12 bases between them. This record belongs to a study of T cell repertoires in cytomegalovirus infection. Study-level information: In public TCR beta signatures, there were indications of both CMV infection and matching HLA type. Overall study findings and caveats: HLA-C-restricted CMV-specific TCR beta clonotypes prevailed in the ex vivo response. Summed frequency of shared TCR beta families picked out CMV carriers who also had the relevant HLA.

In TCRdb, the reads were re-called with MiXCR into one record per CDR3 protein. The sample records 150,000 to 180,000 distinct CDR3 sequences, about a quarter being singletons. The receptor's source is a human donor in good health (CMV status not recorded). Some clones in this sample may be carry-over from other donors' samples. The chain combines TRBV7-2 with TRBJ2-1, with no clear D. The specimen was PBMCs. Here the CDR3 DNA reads TGTGCCAGCAGCTTAGTCCTGGGGATACCCTACAATGAGCAGTTCTTC. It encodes CASSLVLGIPYNEQFF.